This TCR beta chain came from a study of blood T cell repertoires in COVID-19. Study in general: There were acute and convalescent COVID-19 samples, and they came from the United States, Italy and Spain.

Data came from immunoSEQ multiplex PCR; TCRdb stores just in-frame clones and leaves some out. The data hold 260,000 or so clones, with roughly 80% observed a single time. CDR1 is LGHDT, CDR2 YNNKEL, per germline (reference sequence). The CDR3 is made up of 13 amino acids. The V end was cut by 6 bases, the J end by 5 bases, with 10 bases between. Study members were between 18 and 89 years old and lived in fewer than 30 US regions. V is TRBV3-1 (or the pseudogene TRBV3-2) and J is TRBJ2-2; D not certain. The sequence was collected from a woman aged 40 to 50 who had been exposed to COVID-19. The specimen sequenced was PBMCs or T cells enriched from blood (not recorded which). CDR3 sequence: CASRVYQTGELFF. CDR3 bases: TGTGCCAGCAGAGTCTATCAAACCGGGGAGCTGTTTTTT.